This paragraph covers one T cell receptor (beta chain) sequence. The assay was immunoSEQ multiplex PCR, and TCRdb's table has in-frame clones only and misses some. The sample lists 80,000 to 100,000 clones, 88% occurring once. These data originate in a study of control samples from healthy donors and cancer patients. This CDR3 is built from 13 residues. Germline V gives CDR1 GTSNPN, CDR2 SVGIG (reference sequence). After removal of 3 bases from V and 5 bases from J, the junction contained 6 bases not matched to a gene. The sequence derives from a man aged 25 to 45 in good health. The chain is built from TRBV30 and TRBJ2-5; TRBD2 agrees at 7 bases. The sample consisted of blood. CDR3 residues: CAWSPVSGETQYF. DNA for the CDR3: TGTGCCTGGAGCCCCGTTAGCGGGGAGACCCAGTACTTC.